The 17 T cell receptor beta chains reported below all come from one sample, sequenced in a study of cytomegalovirus exposure and HLA in healthy donors. The study ran its PCR with 60 Vbeta and 13 Jbeta primers. The table came from immunoSEQ multiplex PCR; TCRdb's copy has only in-frame clones and leaves some out. The sample records about 140,000 clones, roughly 82% being singletons. Specimen: PBMCs. The source is a male donor in good health and CMV-seronegative.

This sequence joins TRBV2 and TRBJ2-2; 8 nucleotides line up with TRBD1. The CDR3 spans 16 residues. Germline V gene lookup returns CDR1 SNHLY and CDR2 FYNNEI. Losses at the gene ends were 6 bases for V and 0 bases for J; bases not matched to a gene: 6. In DNA, the CDR3 is TGTGCCAGCAGACAGGGGGGCAGCGCGAACACCGGGGAGCTGTTTTTT. As protein: CASRQGGSANTGELFF.

This chain uses TRBV28 with TRBJ1-1; 8 bases match TRBD1. Trimming removed 5 bases from V and 8 bases from J; junction bases left unmatched: 7. CDR1 and CDR2 (germline): MDHEN, SYDVKM. The CDR3 is 13 amino acids. CDR3 loop: CASSLNRGGEAFF. CDR3 in DNA: TGTGCCAGCAGTCTTAACAGGGGGGGAGAAGCTTTCTTT.

The rearrangement uses TRBV7-6 and TRBJ2-2; D gene ambiguous. Germline V gene sequence: CDR1 SGHVS, CDR2 FNYEAQ. The CDR3 consists of 13 residues. The germline V and J ends were trimmed by 2 bases and 3 bases, with 4 bases remaining between them. CDR3 DNA sequence: TGTGCCAGCAGCTTACAGGACACCGGGGAGCTGTTTTTT. Amino acids: CASSLQDTGELFF.

The chain employs TRBV28 and TRBJ2-7; TRBD2 agrees at 8 bases. The germline V gene has CDR1 MDHEN and CDR2 SYDVKM. J gave up 3 bases and V 2 bases, and 6 bases lay outside the gene matches. This CDR3 has 15 amino acids. DNA of the CDR3: TGTGCCAGCAGTTTACCCGGGACTAGAGACTACGAGCAGTACTTC. It codes for CASSLPGTRDYEQYF. The full variable domain, with the rest looked up from reference TRBV28 and TRBJ2-7, is DVKVTQSSRYLVKRTGEKVFLECVQDMDHENMFWYRQDPGLGLRLIYFSYDVKMKEKGDIPEGYSVSREKKERFSLILESASTNQTSMYLCASSLPGTRDYEQYFGPGTRLTVT.

The chain combines TRBV4-2 with TRBJ2-7; TRBD2 aligns across 9 bases. The CDR3 consists of 15 residues. The germline V gene encodes CDR1 LGHNA and CDR2 YNFKEQ. Losses at the gene ends were 1 base for V and 6 bases for J; bases not matched to a gene: 7. CDR3 in amino acids: CASSQVAGGPTEQYF. The CDR3 DNA reads as TGTGCCAGCAGCCAAGTGGCGGGAGGGCCCACCGAGCAGTACTTC.

The chain uses TRBV5-1 and TRBJ2-2; perhaps TRBD2 as D (5 bases). Germline CDR1 SGHRS, CDR2 YFSETQ. The CDR3 covers 15 residues. Trimming stripped 0 bases from V and 7 bases from J, with 13 bases between. The CDR3, as DNA: TGCGCCAGCAGCTTGGGGACCAGTGCGGGCGGGGAGCTGTTTTTT. It translates to CASSLGTSAGGELFF.

This chain connects TRBV5-1 to TRBJ2-7; TRBD1 is a possible D gene (7 bases). The germline CDR1 and CDR2 sequences are SGHRS and YFSETQ. The CDR3 is 14 residues long. V lost 2 bases, J lost 3 bases, and 12 bases lay in between. CDR3 DNA sequence: TGCGCCAGCAGCTTCGGCCAGGGGGGCTACGAGCAGTACTTC. This codes for CASSFGQGGYEQYF.

The gene calls are TRBV5-4 and TRBJ2-1; 12 nucleotides match TRBD2. This CDR3 is built from 16 residues. The ends lost 4 bases at V and 3 bases at J; junction bases unmatched: 5. Germline V lookup: CDR1 SGHNT, CDR2 YYREEE (reference sequence). This CDR3 reads CASSPGLAGIYNEQFF. CDR3 DNA sequence: TGTGCCAGCAGCCCGGGACTAGCGGGTATCTACAATGAGCAGTTCTTC.

The rearrangement links TRBV2 to TRBJ2-7, with 9 bases that match TRBD2. The V segment lost 3 bases and the J segment 4 bases; nucleotides outside the gene matches: 4. The CDR3 contains 14 residues. Germline V gene lookup returns CDR1 SNHLY and CDR2 FYNNEI. CDR3 bases: TGTGCCAGCAGTGAGGCGGGGGGGCGGTACGAGCAGTACTTC. Translating it yields CASSEAGGRYEQYF. Looking up the rest from reference TRBV2 and TRBJ2-7 gives the full variable domain: EPEVTQTPSHQVTQMGQEVILRCVPISNHLYFYWYRQILGQKVEFLVSFYNNEISEKSEIFDDQFSVERPDGSNFTLKIRSTKLEDSAMYFCASSEAGGRYEQYFGPGTRLTVT.

This chain connects TRBV5-8 to TRBJ1-5; D gene ambiguous. Between the trimmed V and J ends, which lost 8 bases and 8 bases, there was a span of 26 bases. Germline assignment: CDR1 SGHTS and CDR2 YDEGEE. The CDR3 is 16 residues long. This CDR3 reads CASGLRGPAGKEPQHF. In DNA form, the CDR3 reads TGTGCCAGTGGGCTACGGGGTCCCGCCGGGAAGGAGCCCCAGCATTTT.

This chain links TRBV7-9 with TRBJ1-2; possible D gene TRBD1, 6 bases. Germline V gene lookup returns CDR1 SEHNR and CDR2 FQNEAQ (reference sequence). There are 16 residues in the CDR3. V was cut by 5 bases and J by 0 bases, with 16 bases left in between. As DNA, the CDR3 is TGTGCCAGCAGCCCACTCGCGGACAGCTCTAACTATGGCTACACCTTC. Encoded protein: CASSPLADSSNYGYTF.

In DNA form, the CDR3 reads TGTGCCAGCAGCTTGGCTCTTGGGGGGGGGAAACCCTACGAGCAGTACTTC. Residues: CASSLALGGGKPYEQYF. This chain joins TRBV5-4 and TRBJ2-7, with 7 bases matching TRBD2. Germline V lookup: CDR1 SGHNT, CDR2 YYREEE (reference sequence). V lost 0 bases to trimming and J lost 2 bases; unmatched junction nucleotides: 11. The CDR3 is made up of 17 amino acids. The variable domain in full, completed from reference TRBV5-4 and TRBJ2-7, reads ETGVTQSPTHLIKTRGQQVTLRCSSQSGHNTVSWYQQALGQGPQFIFQYYREEENGRGNFPPRFSGLQFPNYSSELNVNALELDDSALYLCASSLALGGGKPYEQYFGPGTRLTVT.

The genes are TRBV29-1 and TRBJ1-2; 8 nucleotides agree with TRBD1. Germline values: CDR1 SQVTM, CDR2 ANQGSEA. This CDR3 has 15 residues. Trimming cost V 0 bases and J 0 bases; bases outside gene matches: 3. In DNA form, the CDR3 reads TGCAGCGTTGAAGATCTGGACAGGGCTAACTATGGCTACACCTTC. Translation: CSVEDLDRANYGYTF. Full variable domain (outside the CDR3, taken from reference TRBV29-1 and TRBJ1-2): SAVISQKPSRDICQRGTSLTIQCQVDSQVTMMFWYRQQPGQSLTLIATANQGSEATYESGFVIDKFPISRPNLTFSTLTVSNMSPEDSSIYLCSVEDLDRANYGYTFGSGTRLTVV.

This chain connects TRBV2 to TRBJ1-2, with 7 bases matching TRBD1. The CDR3 is made up of 13 amino acids. V shed 8 bases and J 3 bases; nucleotides not matched to a gene: 6. From germline, CDR1 is SNHLY and CDR2 FYNNEI. The CDR3 spells CASAAGTDYGYTF. The CDR3 DNA sequence: TGTGCCAGCGCGGCCGGGACAGACTATGGCTACACCTTC.

The rearrangement joins TRBV28 to TRBJ2-1, with 11 bases fitting TRBD2. Germline V gives CDR1 MDHEN, CDR2 SYDVKM. CDR3 length: 14 residues. The trim removed 5 bases at V and 7 bases at J, leaving 4 bases unmatched. The CDR3 reads CASSHTSGGNEQFF. The CDR3 DNA sequence: TGTGCCAGCAGTCACACTAGCGGGGGAAATGAGCAGTTCTTC.

The chain has TRBV6-5 and TRBJ1-4; 8 positions agree with TRBD1. The CDR3 is made up of 15 amino acids. The germline gives CDR1 MNHEY, CDR2 SVGAGI. The ends lost 6 bases at V and 0 bases at J; junction bases unmatched: 3. DNA for the CDR3: TGTGCCAGCAGGACGGACAGGGCAACTAATGAAAAACTGTTTTTT. Protein product: CASRTDRATNEKLFF.

This clone has at least ten counts. This rearrangement joins TRBV10-1 to TRBJ2-7; weak D call: TRBD2 (5 bases). Trimming pared 4 bases from V and 0 bases from J, leaving 10 bases between. The CDR3 covers 14 residues. The germline V gene has CDR1 WNHNN and CDR2 SYGVQD (reference sequence). CDR3 loop: CASSGGSPSYEQYF. As DNA, the CDR3 is TGCGCCAGCAGTGGAGGGTCCCCCTCCTACGAGCAGTACTTC.